The clone carrying this T cell receptor beta chain has at least ten counts. Its antigen is unknown. The source of the sample is a study of human T cells and chemical hapten exposure. Background on the study: 2% DPC was applied to about 2 cm by about 2 cm of upper inner arm skin for sensitization. Alopecia areata, totalis or universalis was found in mostly female patients. Broader study findings: Among expanded TCRs, significantly more large CDR3 similarity clusters formed than among controls.

As for time point: pre-sensitization, week 0. Treatment: therapeutic diphenylcyclopropenone sensitization with weekly scalp DPC. Unseparated into fractions, whole blood served as the source from which total RNA was extracted. Authors' data handling: Per sample, the median was about 95,000 TCRs, with values from around 25,000 to 690,000. One entry per CDR3 protein, called by TCRdb with MiXCR from the RACE reads. The V and J calls shown here were made by TCRdb, not taken from the authors' results. The repertoire holds 35,000 to 45,000 distinct CDR3 sequences, with more than 10% as singletons. The V end lost 0 bases, the J end lost 6 bases, and 14 bases lay between the germline ends. The germline CDR1 and CDR2 sequences are SGHRS and YFSETQ. This CDR3 spans 15 amino acids.

This sequence was found in a woman aged 35 to 49 with alopecia areata. Some clones in this sample may be carry-over from other donors' samples. This specimen was whole blood, taken in connection with sensitization to the hapten diphenylcyclopropenone (DPC). The genes are TRBV5-1 and TRBJ2-3, with D tentatively TRBD2 (6 bases). CDR3 DNA: TGCGCCAGCAGCTTGGCCGGTGCGGAGGGCGATACGCAGTATTTT. The encoded protein is CASSLAGAEGDTQYF.